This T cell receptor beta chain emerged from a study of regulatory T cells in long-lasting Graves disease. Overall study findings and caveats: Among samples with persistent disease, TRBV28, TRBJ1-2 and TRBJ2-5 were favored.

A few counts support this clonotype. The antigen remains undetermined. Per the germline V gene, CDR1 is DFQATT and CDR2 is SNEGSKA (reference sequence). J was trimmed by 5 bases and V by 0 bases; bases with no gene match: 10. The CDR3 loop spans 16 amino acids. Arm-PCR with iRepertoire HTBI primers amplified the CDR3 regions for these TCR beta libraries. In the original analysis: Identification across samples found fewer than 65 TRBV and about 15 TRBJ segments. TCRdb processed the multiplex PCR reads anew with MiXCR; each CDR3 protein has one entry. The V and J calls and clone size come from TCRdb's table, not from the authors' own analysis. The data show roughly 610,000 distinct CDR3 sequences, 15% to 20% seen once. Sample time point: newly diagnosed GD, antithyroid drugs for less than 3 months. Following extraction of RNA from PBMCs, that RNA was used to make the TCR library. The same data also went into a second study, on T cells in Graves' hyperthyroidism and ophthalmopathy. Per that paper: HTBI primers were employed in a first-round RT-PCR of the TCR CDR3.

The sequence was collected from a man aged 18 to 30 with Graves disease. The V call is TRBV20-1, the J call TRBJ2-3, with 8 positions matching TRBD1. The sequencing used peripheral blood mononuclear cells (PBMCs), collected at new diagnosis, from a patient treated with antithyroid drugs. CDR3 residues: CSARDTGGRLEDTQYF. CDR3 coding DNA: TGCAGTGCTAGAGATACAGGGGGTCGCTTGGAAGATACGCAGTATTTT.